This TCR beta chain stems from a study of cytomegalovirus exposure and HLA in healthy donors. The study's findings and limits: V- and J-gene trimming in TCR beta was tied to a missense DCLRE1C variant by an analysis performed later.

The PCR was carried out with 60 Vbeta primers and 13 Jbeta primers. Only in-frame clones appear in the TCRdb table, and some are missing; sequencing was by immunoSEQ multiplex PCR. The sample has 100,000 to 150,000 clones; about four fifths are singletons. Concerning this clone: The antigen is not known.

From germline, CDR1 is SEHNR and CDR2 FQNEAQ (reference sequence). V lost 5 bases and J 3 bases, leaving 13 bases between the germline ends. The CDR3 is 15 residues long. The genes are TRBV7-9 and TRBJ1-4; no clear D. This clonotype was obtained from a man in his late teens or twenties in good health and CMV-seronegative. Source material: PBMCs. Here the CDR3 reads CASSPPRGANEKLFF. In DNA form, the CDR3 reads TGTGCCAGCAGCCCCCCCCGGGGAGCTAATGAAAAACTGTTTTTT.